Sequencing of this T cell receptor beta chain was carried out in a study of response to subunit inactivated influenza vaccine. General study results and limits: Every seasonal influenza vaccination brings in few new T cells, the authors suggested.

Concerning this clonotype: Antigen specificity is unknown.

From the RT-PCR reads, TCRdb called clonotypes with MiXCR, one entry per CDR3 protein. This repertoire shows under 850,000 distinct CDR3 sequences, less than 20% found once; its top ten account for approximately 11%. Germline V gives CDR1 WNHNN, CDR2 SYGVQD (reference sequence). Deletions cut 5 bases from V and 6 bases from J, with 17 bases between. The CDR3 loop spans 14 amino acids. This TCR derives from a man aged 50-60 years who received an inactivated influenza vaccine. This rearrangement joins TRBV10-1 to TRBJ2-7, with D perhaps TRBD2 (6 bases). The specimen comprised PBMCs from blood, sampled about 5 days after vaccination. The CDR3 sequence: CASSRELGRFEQYF. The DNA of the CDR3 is TGCGCCAGCAGTCGGGAGCTAGGACGGTTCGAGCAGTACTTC.